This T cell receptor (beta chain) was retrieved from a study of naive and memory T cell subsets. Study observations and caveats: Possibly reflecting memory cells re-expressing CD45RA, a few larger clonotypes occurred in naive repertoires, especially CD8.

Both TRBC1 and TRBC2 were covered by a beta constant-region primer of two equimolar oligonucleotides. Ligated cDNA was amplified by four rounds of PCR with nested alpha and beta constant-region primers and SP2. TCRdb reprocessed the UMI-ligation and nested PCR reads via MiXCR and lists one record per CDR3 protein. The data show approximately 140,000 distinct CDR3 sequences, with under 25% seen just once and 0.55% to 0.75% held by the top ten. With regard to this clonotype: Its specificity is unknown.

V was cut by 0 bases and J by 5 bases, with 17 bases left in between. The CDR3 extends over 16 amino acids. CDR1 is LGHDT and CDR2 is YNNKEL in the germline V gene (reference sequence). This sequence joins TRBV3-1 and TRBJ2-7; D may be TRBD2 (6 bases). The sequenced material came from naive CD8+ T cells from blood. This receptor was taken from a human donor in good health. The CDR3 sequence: CASSQEVGLAFDEQYF. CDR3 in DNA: TGTGCCAGCAGCCAAGAGGTCGGGCTAGCGTTCGACGAGCAGTACTTC.